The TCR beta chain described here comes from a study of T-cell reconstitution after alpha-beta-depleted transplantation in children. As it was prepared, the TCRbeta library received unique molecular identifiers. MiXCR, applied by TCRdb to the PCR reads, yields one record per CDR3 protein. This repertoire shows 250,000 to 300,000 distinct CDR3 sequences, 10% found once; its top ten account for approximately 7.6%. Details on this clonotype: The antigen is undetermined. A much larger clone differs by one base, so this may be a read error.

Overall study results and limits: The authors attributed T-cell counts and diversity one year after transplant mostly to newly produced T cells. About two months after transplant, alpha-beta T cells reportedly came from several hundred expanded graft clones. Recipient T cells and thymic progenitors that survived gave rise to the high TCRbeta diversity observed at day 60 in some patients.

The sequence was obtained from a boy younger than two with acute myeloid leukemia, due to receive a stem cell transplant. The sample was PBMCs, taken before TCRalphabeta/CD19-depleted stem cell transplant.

The CDR3 region is CASKRGLNNEQFF. The CDR3 nucleotides are TGTGCCAGCAAGCGGGGGCTCAATAATGAGCAGTTCTTC. V is TRBV6-1 and J is TRBJ2-1; 8 bases map to TRBD2. Germline V gives CDR1 MNHNS, CDR2 SASEGT. J gave up 7 bases and V 7 bases, and 6 bases lay outside the gene matches. There are 13 residues in the CDR3.